The 12 T cell receptor beta chains below all came from one sample that was sequenced in a study of blood T cell repertoires in COVID-19. Produced via immunoSEQ multiplex PCR; TCRdb's table is partial and in-frame only. The data hold 140,000 to 150,000 clones, with approximately 81% observed a single time. Sequencing was carried out using peripheral blood. These receptors were collected from a human donor in a cohort sampled during active COVID-19.

The chain combines TRBV30 with TRBJ2-4; 8 nucleotides align to TRBD2. The junction had 10 bases not matched to a gene; V was cut back by 5 bases and J by 7 bases. The CDR3 spans 14 residues. Germline V gene data show CDR1 as GTSNPN and CDR2 as SVGIG (reference sequence). The CDR3, as DNA: TGTGCCTGGGTAGAGTCTGGCGGGAGGAACATTCAGTACTTC. Its translation is CAWVESGGRNIQYF.

The V gene is TRBV28, the J gene TRBJ2-5; D is perhaps TRBD2 (6 bases). Germline V CDR1 and CDR2: MDHEN, SYDVKM. The CDR3 runs 14 residues. Trimming took off 1 base at V and 5 bases at J, with 11 bases between the two ends. CDR3 DNA sequence: TGTGCCAGCAGTTTATCTGGGGGGATCGAGACCCAGTACTTC. Residues: CASSLSGGIETQYF.

The chain is built from TRBV7-2 and TRBJ2-5, with D possibly matching TRBD1 (6 bases). V was cut by 6 bases and J by 5 bases, with 13 bases left in between. This CDR3 has 13 residues. The germline gives CDR1 SGHTA, CDR2 FQGNSA. This chain's CDR3 is CASSPYREETQYF. CDR3 coding DNA: TGTGCCAGCAGTCCCTACAGGGAGGAGACCCAGTACTTC.

DNA for the CDR3: TGTGCCAGCTCACCTTCTAGCCCCACAGATACGCAGTATTTT. Its translation is CASSPSSPTDTQYF. The genes are TRBV18 and TRBJ2-3, with TRBD2 as a possible D gene (5 bases). V was cut by 3 bases and J by 2 bases, with 9 bases left in between. This CDR3 has 14 residues. Germline V gives CDR1 KGHSH, CDR2 LQKENI.

The chain recombines TRBV12-3 or TRBV12-4 with TRBJ1-2; TRBD1 aligns across 8 bases. V trimming: 5 bases; J trimming: 8 bases; junction bases outside the gene matches: 7. The length of the CDR3 is 13 residues. CDR3 bases: TGTGCCAGCAGTCCCGGGACAGGCCCCGGCTACACCTTC. Translated, it gives CASSPGTGPGYTF.

This chain uses TRBV6-5 with TRBJ1-3, with 7 bases identical to TRBD1. Germline trimming cut 7 bases from V and 0 bases from J; bases unmatched to any gene: 3. This CDR3 has 14 residues. Germline CDR1 and CDR2: MNHEY and SVGAGI. Here the CDR3 reads CASKQGLSGNTIYF. CDR3 DNA: TGTGCCAGCAAACAGGGGCTCTCTGGAAACACCATATATTTT.

CDR3 in DNA: TGTGCCTGGAGTAGGGCGGAGGGGCAGTACTTC. Translation gives CAWSRAEGQYF. The V gene is TRBV30, the J gene TRBJ2-7, with D maybe TRBD2 (6 bases). This CDR3 comprises 11 residues. The germline V and J ends were trimmed by 2 bases and 9 bases, with 11 bases remaining between them. The germline V gene encodes CDR1 GTSNPN and CDR2 SVGIG (reference sequence).

This rearrangement joins TRBV11-3 to TRBJ1-2; 8 bases are a match to TRBD1. The V gene end was trimmed by 5 bases and the J gene end by 5 bases; junction bases not matched to a gene: 4. The CDR3 spans 13 residues. Per germline, CDR1 SGHNT and CDR2 YENEEA. This chain's CDR3 is CASSPTGEYGYTF. CDR3 DNA: TGTGCCAGCAGCCCGACAGGGGAATATGGCTACACCTTC.

V and J are TRBV10-2 and TRBJ2-5, with TRBD1 matching over 7 bases. CDR1 is WSHSY, CDR2 SAAADI, per germline. CDR3 size: 14 residues. The V gene end was trimmed by 5 bases and the J gene end by 4 bases; junction bases not matched to a gene: 7. The DNA for the CDR3 is TGCGCCAGCAGTCCAGGGGGTTTGGGAGAGACCCAGTACTTC. This gives the protein CASSPGGLGETQYF.

The chain links TRBV9 to TRBJ2-5, with 8 positions matching TRBD1. The germline V gene encodes CDR1 SGDLS and CDR2 YYNGEE. V lost 4 bases to trimming and J lost 5 bases; unmatched junction nucleotides: 7. The CDR3 contains 14 residues. The CDR3 loop reads CASSSDRGGETQYF. Written as DNA, the CDR3 is TGTGCCAGCAGCTCCGACAGGGGAGGTGAGACCCAGTACTTC.

V gene TRBV30 combines with J gene TRBJ1-4; tentative D call: TRBD1 (5 bases). The V gene lost 3 bases and the J gene lost 4 bases, with 15 bases spanning the gap. The CDR3 covers 15 residues. Germline values: CDR1 GTSNPN, CDR2 SVGIG (reference sequence). CDR3 amino acids: CAWRGRGGRNEKLFF. In DNA form, the CDR3 reads TGTGCCTGGAGAGGCCGGGGGGGTCGTAATGAAAAACTGTTTTTT.

The chain joins TRBV11-3 to TRBJ1-6; D unresolved. The CDR3 is 10 residues long. Trimming took off 11 bases at V and 6 bases at J, with 5 bases between the two ends. Germline V gene lookup returns CDR1 SGHNT and CDR2 YENEEA. Here the CDR3 DNA reads TGTGCCGTCCGTAATTCACCCCTCCACTTT. This gives the protein CAVRNSPLHF.